The T cell receptor beta chain described here comes from a study of human thymus T cells. Overall study findings and caveats: Thymic and blood repertoires appeared to carry a bias in their V and J gene usage.

V was trimmed by 6 bases and J by 0 bases, leaving 9 bases between them. Germline lookup yields CDR1 LNHDA and CDR2 SQIVND (reference sequence). The CDR3 runs 13 residues. Thymic material originated from resections removed in the course of corrective heart surgery. Points on this clone: No antigen is known for it.

Measured with immunoSEQ multiplex PCR; TCRdb has only the in-frame clones, and not every one. The sample lists 75,000 to 90,000 clones; nearly 98% were seen once. The sequence derives from a boy in the first two years of life with a congenital heart defect but otherwise immunologically healthy. The V and J genes are TRBV19 and TRBJ2-7; D is undetermined. Sequencing was performed on thymus tissue. The CDR3 sequence: CASSPGVSYEQYF. CDR3 bases: TGTGCCAGTAGCCCAGGAGTCTCCTACGAGCAGTACTTC.